This T cell receptor beta chain was observed in a study of T cells in Graves' hyperthyroidism and ophthalmopathy. Across the study: Peripheral blood samples were taken at initial diagnosis, prior to any treatment.

The PBMCs were sourced from fresh peripheral blood (more than 8.5 ml). V was clipped by 0 bases and J by 3 bases; unmatched bases: 5. This CDR3 region has 16 residues. Germline assignment: CDR1 ENHRY and CDR2 SYGVKD. Amplified TCR beta CDR3 regions derived from RNA transcripts. HTBI primers drove first-round RT-PCR of the TCR CDR3. TCRdb analysed the multiplex PCR reads with MiXCR anew, one entry per CDR3 protein. Of under 300,000 distinct CDR3 sequences listed, 15% are singletons. This clonotype came up many times. The clonotype was recovered from a woman aged 45-59 years with Graves' hyperthyroidism that later progressed to Graves' ophthalmopathy. This chain joins TRBV10-3 and TRBJ2-7; TRBD2 agrees at 10 bases. Sequenced material: blood. In DNA, the CDR3 is TGTGCCATCAGTGAGTCTTATGGGACTAGCGACTACGAGCAGTACTTC. It is translated as CAISESYGTSDYEQYF.